This TCR beta chain comes out of a study of vaccination and CD4 T cells after COVID-19. Study-level information: Stimulation of the cells used overlapping spike peptide pools from SARS-CoV-2 and from the common cold coronaviruses HCoV-NL63, HCoV-OC43 and HCoV-229E.

The assay that was used to sequence DNA from cultured CD4+ T cells was the Oncomine TCR Beta short-read assay. Researchers extracted genomic DNA from CD4+ T cells that had been cultured. One entry per CDR3 protein results from TCRdb running MiXCR on the PCR reads. Of 15,000 to 20,000 distinct CDR3 sequences detected, about half appear once; the ten largest clones hold under 4.5%. In this sample, this clonotype turned up once. As yet, its antigen is unknown. Losses at the gene ends were 7 bases for V and 1 base for J; bases not matched to a gene: 8. This CDR3 has 16 residues. Germline V CDR1 and CDR2: MGHDK, SYGVNS. As to treatment: roughly 10-day PBMC culture with coronavirus spike peptide pools or control peptides (ViraFEST assay). Study conclusions and caveats: For convalescent patients, a median 86.3% of reactive clones surfaced exclusively after vaccination.

The chain links TRBV25-1 to TRBJ2-5; 11 bases are shared with TRBD2. The receptor's source is a human donor who had recovered from COVID-19. Sequencing was done on a sample of CD4+ T cells from blood, cultured in vitro. CDR3 DNA sequence: TGTGCCAGCACCGCTCGGCTAGCGGGGGGCCAAGAGACCCAGTACTTC. Encoded protein: CASTARLAGGQETQYF.